These 6 T cell receptor beta chains were sequenced from one sample in a study of blood T cells in healthy people across ages. Sample-barcoded 5' priming and a J-beta primer mix drove a second PCR of about 6 to 12 cycles. One entry per CDR3 protein results from TCRdb running MiXCR on the 5' RACE reads. The sample lists 750,000 or so distinct CDR3 sequences; 20% to 25% were seen once. Separately, the same data were catalogued under a study of T cells of mothers and their children.

The sample consisted of blood. The origin of the receptors is a boy aged 5-17 years in good health.

This clonotype was seen ten or more times. The CDR3 DNA reads as TGCAGTGCTAGAGATGGGACAGACTATGGCTACACCTTC. Its protein is CSARDGTDYGYTF. This chain uses TRBV20-1 with TRBJ1-2, with 7 bases fitting TRBD1. The CDR3 spans 13 residues. V shed 0 bases and J 3 bases; nucleotides not matched to a gene: 1. CDR1 and CDR2 (germline): DFQATT, SNEGSKA (reference sequence).

Only a few counts were recorded for this clonotype. The chain joins TRBV5-5 to TRBJ2-5; TRBD2 matches 9 bases. The CDR3 contains 15 residues. The junction had 7 bases not matched to a gene; V was cut back by 2 bases and J by 5 bases. In germline, CDR1 is SGHKS, CDR2 YYEKEE (reference sequence). DNA of the CDR3: TGTGCCAGCAGCTTAGGCGGGAGGGCCGCGGAGACCCAGTACTTC. Its translation: CASSLGGRAAETQYF.

This chain joins TRBV20-1 and TRBJ2-3, with unresolved D. V was trimmed by 4 bases and J by 11 bases, leaving 22 bases between them. The CDR3 is made up of 14 amino acids. Germline values: CDR1 DFQATT, CDR2 SNEGSKA (reference sequence). The CDR3 coding sequence is TGCAGTGCTAAATCTAATCTGGGCGGCCGAGAGCAGTATTTT. As protein: CSAKSNLGGREQYF.

On this clonotype: The junction does not match germline at one end; this may be a read error. The chain carries TRBV7-2 and TRBJ1-1, with TRBD1 as a possible D gene (5 bases). CDR1 is SGHTA and CDR2 is FQGNSA in the germline V gene. The CDR3 loop spans 14 amino acids. The CDR3 loop reads CASSLVGGDTEAFF. CDR3 DNA sequence: TGCGCCAGCAGCTTGGTTGGGGGAGACACTGAAGCTTTCTTT.

The gene calls are TRBV20-1 and TRBJ2-5, with 7 bases lining up with TRBD2. The J call is in doubt because the DNA end fits TRBJ2-7 better. Germline lookup yields CDR1 DFQATT and CDR2 SNEGSKA (reference sequence). This CDR3 spans 13 amino acids. The CDR3 reads CSAVGRISYEQYF. DNA of the CDR3: TGCAGTGCGGTCGGGAGGATCTCCTACGAGCAGTACTTC.

This clonotype was observed a few times. The chain combines TRBV7-8 with TRBJ1-1; D is undetermined. Germline assignment: CDR1 SGHVS and CDR2 FQNEAQ. The CDR3 has 15 residues. V lost 5 bases and J 0 bases, leaving 13 bases between the germline ends. The CDR3: CASSPRVEMNTEAFF. The CDR3, as DNA: TGTGCCAGCAGCCCTCGGGTAGAAATGAACACTGAAGCTTTCTTT.